This record concerns one TCR beta chain sequence. The antigen is undetermined. Some clones are missing from TCRdb's copy, which holds only in-frame ones; the method was immunoSEQ multiplex PCR. The profile shows fewer than 250,000 clones, approximately 88% of them singletons. The CDR3 covers 19 residues. Trimming stripped 4 bases from V and 7 bases from J, with 29 bases between. The V gene's germline CDR1 is SGHRS and CDR2 YFSETQ. The sample belongs to a study of cytomegalovirus exposure and HLA in healthy donors. Study outcomes and limitations: The listing of 160 or so TCR beta chains classed them as cytomegalovirus-associated.

The rearrangement uses TRBV5-1 and TRBJ2-2; the D gene is possibly TRBD1 (6 bases). The clonotype originates from a woman in her twenties or thirties in good health and CMV-seropositive. Sequencing was carried out using PBMCs. The CDR3 loop reads CASSEVNIQGAKYVGELFF. CDR3 in DNA: TGCGCCAGCAGCGAGGTCAACATACAGGGCGCAAAGTACGTCGGGGAGCTGTTTTTT. Together with reference TRBV5-1 and TRBJ2-2, the CDR3 gives the full variable domain: KAGVTQTPRYLIKTRGQQVTLSCSPISGHRSVSWYQQTPGQGLQFLFEYFSETQRNKGNFPGRFSGRQFSNSRSEMNVSTLELGDSALYLCASSEVNIQGAKYVGELFFGEGSRLTVL.